One T cell receptor (beta chain) is described in this entry. Its target is not known. These data belong to a study of PD-1 blockade in classical Hodgkin lymphoma. Profiling relied on immunoSEQ multiplex PCR, and the TCRdb table lists in-frame clones only, not all of them. The table records 25,000 or so clones, around 67% of them present only once. Study-level points and caveats: With CD4+ cells, TCR diversity rose significantly by C4D1, but not with CD8+ cells. Patients starting nivolumab less than 1 year after ASCT had lower diversity and were excluded from later analyses.

This CDR3 is 15 amino acids long. The ends lost 6 bases at V and 6 bases at J; junction bases unmatched: 11. The germline gives CDR1 MNHEY, CDR2 SVGAGI. Relapses following autologous stem cell transplantation were seen in all patients, with brentuximab vedotin exposure varying. Sample: peripheral blood mononuclear cells (PBMCs), taken before the second cycle of nivolumab. The V gene is TRBV6-5, the J gene TRBJ1-1; 9 bases align to TRBD1. The TCR comes from a human donor with classical Hodgkin lymphoma. CDR3 protein: CASRPQGQGSAEAFF. In DNA, the CDR3 is TGTGCCAGCAGGCCGCAGGGACAGGGCAGTGCTGAAGCTTTCTTT.